This TCR beta chain is drawn from a study of persistence of HIV-infected CD4 T cells. The libraries were made with immunoSEQ version 4 in survey mode. TCRdb's table, derived via immunoSEQ multiplex PCR, lists solely in-frame clones and lacks some. There are around 40,000 clones in the sample; roughly 90% occur only once, and around 0.92% lies in the top ten. This nonspecific control used anti-CD3/anti-CD28 bead stimulation of CD4+ T cells. Sorting of responding CD4+ T cells relied on upregulated CD40 ligand together with CD69. Donors had CD4+ T cell counts above 400 cells/uL and were CMV-seropositive. In the case of this clone: Its antigen is unidentified.

This TCR was sampled from an adult man with HIV who was CMV-seropositive. Sequenced here: CD4+ T cells sorted from PBMCs after roughly 18-hour stimulation, sampled from a patient who received antiretroviral therapy.

CDR3 sequence (DNA): TGTGCCAGCAGCTGGACAGCGTCTCTTACTTACAATGAGCAGTTCTTC. The encoded protein is CASSWTASLTYNEQFF. The chain recombines TRBV6-6 with TRBJ2-1, with D perhaps TRBD1 (6 bases). The CDR3 runs 16 residues. The germline V and J ends were trimmed by 6 bases and 4 bases, with 19 bases remaining between them. The germline V gene has CDR1 MNHNY and CDR2 SVGAGI (reference sequence).